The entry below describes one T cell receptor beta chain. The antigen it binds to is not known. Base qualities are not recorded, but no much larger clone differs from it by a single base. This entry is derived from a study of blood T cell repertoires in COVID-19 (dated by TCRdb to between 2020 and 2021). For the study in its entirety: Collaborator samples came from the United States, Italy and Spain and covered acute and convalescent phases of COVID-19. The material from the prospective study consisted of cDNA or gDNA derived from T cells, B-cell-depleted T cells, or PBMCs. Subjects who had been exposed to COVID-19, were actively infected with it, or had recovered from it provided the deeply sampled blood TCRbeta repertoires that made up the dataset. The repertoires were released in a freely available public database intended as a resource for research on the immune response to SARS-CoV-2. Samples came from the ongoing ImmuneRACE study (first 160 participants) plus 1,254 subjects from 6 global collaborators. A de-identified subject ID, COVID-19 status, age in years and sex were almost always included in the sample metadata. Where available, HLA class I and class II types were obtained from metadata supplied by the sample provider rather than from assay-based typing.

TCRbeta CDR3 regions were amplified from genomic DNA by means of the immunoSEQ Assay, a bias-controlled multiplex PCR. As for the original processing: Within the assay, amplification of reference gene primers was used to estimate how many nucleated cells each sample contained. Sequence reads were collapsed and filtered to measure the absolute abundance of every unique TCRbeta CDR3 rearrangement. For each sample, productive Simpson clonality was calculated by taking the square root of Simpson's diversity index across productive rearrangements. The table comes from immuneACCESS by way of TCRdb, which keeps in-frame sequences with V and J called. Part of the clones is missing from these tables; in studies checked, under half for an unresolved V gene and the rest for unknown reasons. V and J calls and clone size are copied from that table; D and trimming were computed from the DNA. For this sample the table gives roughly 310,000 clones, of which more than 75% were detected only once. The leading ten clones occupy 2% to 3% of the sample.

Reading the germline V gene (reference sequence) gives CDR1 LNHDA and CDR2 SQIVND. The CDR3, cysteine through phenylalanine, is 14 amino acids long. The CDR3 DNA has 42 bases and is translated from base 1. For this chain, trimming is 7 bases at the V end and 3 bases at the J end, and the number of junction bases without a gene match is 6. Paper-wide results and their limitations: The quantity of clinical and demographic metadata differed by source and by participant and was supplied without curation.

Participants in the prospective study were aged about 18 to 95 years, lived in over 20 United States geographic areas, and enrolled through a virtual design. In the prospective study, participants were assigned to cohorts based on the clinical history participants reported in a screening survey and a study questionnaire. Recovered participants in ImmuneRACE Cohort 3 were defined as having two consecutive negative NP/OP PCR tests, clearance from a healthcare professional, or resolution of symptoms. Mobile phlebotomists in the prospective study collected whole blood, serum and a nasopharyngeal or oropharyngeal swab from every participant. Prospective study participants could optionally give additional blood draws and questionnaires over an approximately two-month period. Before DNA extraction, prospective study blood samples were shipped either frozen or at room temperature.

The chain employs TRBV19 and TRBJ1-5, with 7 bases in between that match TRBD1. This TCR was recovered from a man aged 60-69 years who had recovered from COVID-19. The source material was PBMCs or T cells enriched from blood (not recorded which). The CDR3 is CASMSQGNNQPQHF. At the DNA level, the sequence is TGTGCCAGTATGTCACAGGGGAACAATCAGCCCCAGCATTTT.